This is a list of T cell receptor beta chains from one sample in a study of type 1 regulatory T cells. Via MiXCR, TCRdb re-called the reads, giving one row per CDR3 protein. This sample has around 64,000 distinct CDR3 sequences, with around 20% found just once. These receptors have no identified antigens. Sequenced: cultured type 1 regulatory T (Tr1) cells, either the whole culture or a sorted fraction (not recorded which). Every receptor here comes from a human donor in good health. The CDR3 runs from the conserved cysteine through the conserved F or W. A D gene is named only where the DNA matches it firmly. Only some rows state a clone size, as once, few, many or a class for expanded clones.

CDR3 protein | CDR3 DNA | V gene | D gene | clone size | J gene
CASSLNWEKQFF | TGTGCCAGCAGTTTGAATTGGGAGAAGCAGTTCTTC | TRBV12-3/TRBV12-4 | - | - | TRBJ2-1
CASSLEVGAQETQYF | TGCGCCAGCAGCTTGGAGGTTGGGGCGCAAGAGACCCAGTACTTC | TRBV5-1 | - | few | TRBJ2-5
CASSPARGETQYF | TGTGCCAGCTCACCGGCCAGGGGAGAGACCCAGTACTTC | TRBV18 | - | - | TRBJ2-5
CSAPAGPGDQPQHF | TGCAGTGCTCCAGCCGGTCCAGGGGATCAGCCCCAGCATTTT | TRBV20-1 | - | - | TRBJ1-5
CASSYSEDPSSYTF | TGTGCCAGCAGTTACTCCGAGGACCCCAGTAGCTACACCTTC | TRBV6-5 | - | few | TRBJ1-2
CASSLTGLSYNEQFF | TGTGCCAGCAGTTTAACAGGCCTGTCCTACAATGAGCAGTTCTTC | TRBV12-3/TRBV12-4 | - | few | TRBJ2-1
CSAEGLAGKTQYF | TGCAGTGCCGAGGGGCTAGCGGGAAAGACCCAGTACTTC | TRBV20-1 | TRBD2 | few | TRBJ2-5
CASSAYRDEQYF | TGTGCCAGCAGCGCTTACCGGGACGAGCAGTACTTC | TRBV5-5 | - | few | TRBJ2-7
CASSFGGAGNTIYF | TGTGCCAGCAGTTTTGGGGGGGCCGGAAACACCATATATTTT | TRBV12-3/TRBV12-4 | - | many | TRBJ1-3
CASSLGANYGYTF | TGCGCCAGCAGCTTGGGGGCGAACTATGGCTACACCTTC | TRBV5-1 | - | many | TRBJ1-2
CASSNTGEGADTQYF | TGCGCCAGCAGCAACACAGGGGAAGGTGCAGATACGCAGTATTTT | TRBV5-1 | TRBD1 | - | TRBJ2-3
CASNLEGARNQPQHF | TGCGCCAGCAACTTGGAGGGGGCGCGAAATCAGCCCCAGCATTTT | TRBV5-1 | TRBD1 | - | TRBJ1-5
CASGSAGQRYHEQFF | TGTGCCAGCGGAAGTGCGGGACAGAGGTACCATGAGCAGTTCTTC | TRBV28 | - | few | TRBJ2-1
CASNFRASGGNEQFF | TGTGCCAGCAACTTTAGGGCTAGCGGGGGCAATGAGCAGTTCTTC | TRBV12-3/TRBV12-4 | TRBD2 | - | TRBJ2-1
CSARDARGGYEQFF | TGCAGTGCTAGAGATGCAAGAGGTGGATATGAGCAGTTCTTC | TRBV20-1 | - | - | TRBJ2-1
CASSGGLFSTDTQYF | TGCGCCAGCAGCGGGGGACTATTTAGCACAGATACGCAGTATTTT | TRBV5-1 | TRBD2 | few | TRBJ2-3
CSAINGQGGREAFF | TGCAGTGCTATCAACGGACAGGGTGGCCGTGAAGCTTTCTTT | TRBV20-1 | TRBD1 | - | TRBJ1-1
CASSLRTPEAFF | TGTGCCAGCAGTTTACGGACCCCTGAAGCTTTCTTT | TRBV12-3/TRBV12-4 | - | - | TRBJ1-1
CASSSLAGGPHEQYF | TGCGCCAGCAGCTCCCTAGCGGGAGGGCCCCACGAGCAGTACTTC | TRBV5-1 | TRBD2 | few | TRBJ2-7
CASSGAVQETQYF | TGCGCCAGCTCAGGGGCTGTGCAAGAGACCCAGTACTTC | TRBV5-1 | - | many | TRBJ2-5
CASSLGEASIQYF | TGCGCCAGCAGCTTGGGGGAGGCATCCATTCAGTACTTC | TRBV5-1 | - | few | TRBJ2-4
CASSLDSLGSGLTF | TGTGCCAGCAGCCTAGACAGTCTGGGTTCGGGCCTGACTTTC | TRBV7-2 | - | few | TRBJ2-6
CASSLAQPSYNEQFF | TGCGCCAGCAGCTTGGCACAGCCTTCCTACAATGAGCAGTTCTTC | TRBV5-1 | - | - | TRBJ2-1
CASSHGGKLFF | TGTGCCAGCAGCCACGGGGGAAAACTGTTTTTT | TRBV3-1 | - | - | TRBJ1-4
CASEDSATYEQYF | TGTGCCAGTGAGGACAGCGCGACCTACGAGCAGTACTTC | TRBV28 | - | - | TRBJ2-7
CASSTGTGGWDEQYF | TGTGCCAGCAGCACCGGGACAGGGGGGTGGGACGAGCAGTACTTC | TRBV7-9 | TRBD1 | once | TRBJ2-7
CASSLTGSSYEQYF | TGCGCCAGCAGCTTAACGGGGAGCTCCTACGAGCAGTACTTC | TRBV5-1 | - | many | TRBJ2-7
CAGSLVDKTQYF | TGCGCCGGCAGCTTGGTAGACAAGACCCAGTACTTC | TRBV5-1 | - | - | TRBJ2-5
CASSLDGTSSYEQYF | TGCGCCAGCAGCTTAGACGGCACCAGCTCCTACGAGCAGTACTTC | TRBV5-1 | - | many | TRBJ2-7
CASSVDGYEKLFF | TGTGCCAGCAGCGTAGACGGATATGAAAAACTGTTTTTT | TRBV9 | - | - | TRBJ1-4
CSANRDLRDSPLHF | TGCAGTGCTAACCGGGACTTAAGAGATTCACCCCTCCACTTT | TRBV20-1 | - | - | TRBJ1-6
CSAPRLARETQYF | TGCAGTGCTCCTCGACTAGCGCGGGAGACCCAGTACTTC | TRBV20-1 | TRBD2 | few | TRBJ2-5
CASSLVGDSSYEQYF | TGTGCCAGCAGCCTTGTAGGGGACAGCTCCTACGAGCAGTACTTC | TRBV12-3/TRBV12-4 | TRBD1 | - | TRBJ2-7
CASSFGRGTSEKLFF | TGTGCCAGCAGTTTTGGCAGGGGGACAAGTGAAAAACTGTTTTTT | TRBV12-3/TRBV12-4 | TRBD1 | many | TRBJ1-4
CSAEQVNEQFF | TGCAGTGCTGAGCAGGTCAATGAGCAGTTCTTC | TRBV20-1 | - | - | TRBJ2-1
CASKGQGGEKLFF | TGTGCCAGCAAGGGACAGGGTGGCGAAAAACTGTTTTTT | TRBV2 | TRBD1 | few | TRBJ1-4
CATSRGQGLPEAFF | TGTGCCACCAGCCGGGGACAGGGGCTCCCTGAAGCTTTCTTT | TRBV15 | TRBD1 | few | TRBJ1-1
CSATRGGVIDSPLHF | TGCAGTGCTACCCGGGGGGGGGTAATCGATTCACCCCTCCACTTT | TRBV20-1 | - | medium-sized | TRBJ1-6
CSATNRPNQPQHF | TGCAGTGCTACCAACAGGCCAAATCAGCCCCAGCATTTT | TRBV20-1 | - | few | TRBJ1-5
CASTEAGTGYEQYF | TGTGCCAGCACCGAAGCCGGGACAGGGTACGAGCAGTACTTC | TRBV12-3/TRBV12-4 | TRBD1 | few | TRBJ2-7
CASRGVAEQFF | TGTGCCAGCAGAGGGGTGGCTGAGCAGTTCTTC | TRBV3-1 | - | few | TRBJ2-1
CASSRARGSGNTIYF | TGCGCCAGCAGCAGGGCCCGGGGCTCTGGAAACACCATATATTTT | TRBV5-1 | - | - | TRBJ1-3
CSARVFRGANEKLFF | TGCAGTGCTAGAGTCTTCCGGGGTGCTAATGAAAAACTGTTTTTT | TRBV20-1 | - | few | TRBJ1-4